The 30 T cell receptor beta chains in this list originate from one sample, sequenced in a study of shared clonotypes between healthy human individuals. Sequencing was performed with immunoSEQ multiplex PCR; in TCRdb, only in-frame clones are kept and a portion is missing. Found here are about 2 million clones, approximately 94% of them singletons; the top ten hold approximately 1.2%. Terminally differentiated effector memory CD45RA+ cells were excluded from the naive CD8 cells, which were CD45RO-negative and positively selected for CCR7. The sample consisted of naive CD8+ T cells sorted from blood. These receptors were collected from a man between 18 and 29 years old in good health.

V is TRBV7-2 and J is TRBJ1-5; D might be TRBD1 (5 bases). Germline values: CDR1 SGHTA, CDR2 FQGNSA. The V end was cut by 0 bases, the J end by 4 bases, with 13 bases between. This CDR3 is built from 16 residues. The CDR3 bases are TGTGCCAGCAGCTTAGCAGGGACCAAAGGGAATCAGCCCCAGCATTTT. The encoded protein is CASSLAGTKGNQPQHF. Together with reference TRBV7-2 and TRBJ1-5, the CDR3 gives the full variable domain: GAGVSQSPSNKVTEKGKDVELRCDPISGHTALYWYRQSLGQGLEFLIYFQGNSAPDKSGLPSDRFSAERTGGSVSTLTIQRTQQEDSAVYLCASSLAGTKGNQPQHFGDGTRLSIL.

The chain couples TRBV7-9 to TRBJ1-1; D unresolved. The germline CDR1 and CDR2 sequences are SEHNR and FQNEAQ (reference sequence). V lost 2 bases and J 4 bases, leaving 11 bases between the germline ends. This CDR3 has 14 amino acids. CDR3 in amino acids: CASSLIDQSTEAFF. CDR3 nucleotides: TGTGCCAGCAGCTTAATCGATCAGAGCACTGAAGCTTTCTTT.

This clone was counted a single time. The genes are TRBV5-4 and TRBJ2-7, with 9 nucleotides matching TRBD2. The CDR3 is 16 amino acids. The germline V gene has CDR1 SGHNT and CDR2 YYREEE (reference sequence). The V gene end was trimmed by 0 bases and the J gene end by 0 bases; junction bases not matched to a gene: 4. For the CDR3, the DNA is TGTGCCAGCAGCTTGGAGGCAGCGGGGGGCTCCTACGAGCAGTACTTC. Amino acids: CASSLEAAGGSYEQYF.

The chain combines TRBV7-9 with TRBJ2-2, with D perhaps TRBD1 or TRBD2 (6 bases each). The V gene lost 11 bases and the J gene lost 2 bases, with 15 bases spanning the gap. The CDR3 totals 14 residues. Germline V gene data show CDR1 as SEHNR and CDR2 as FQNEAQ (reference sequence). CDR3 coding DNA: TGTGCCCCTAGAGAGGGGGGCAACACCGGGGAGCTGTTTTTT. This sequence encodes CAPREGGNTGELFF.

CDR3 bases: TGTGCCAGCAGTTTATGGGGCTCAGGACAAGAGACCCAGTACTTC. Translating it yields CASSLWGSGQETQYF. V and J are TRBV28 and TRBJ2-5, with unresolved D. The CDR3 consists of 15 residues. CDR1 is MDHEN and CDR2 is SYDVKM in the germline V gene. Trimming left V 0 bases short and J 2 bases short, with 10 bases between.

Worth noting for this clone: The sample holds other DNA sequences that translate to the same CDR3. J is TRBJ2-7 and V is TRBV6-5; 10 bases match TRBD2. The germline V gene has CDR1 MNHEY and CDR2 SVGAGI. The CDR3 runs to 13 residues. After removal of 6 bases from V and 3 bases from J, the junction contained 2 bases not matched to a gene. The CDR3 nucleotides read TGTGCCAGCAGGCTAGCGGGAGACTACGAGCAGTACTTC. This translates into CASRLAGDYEQYF.

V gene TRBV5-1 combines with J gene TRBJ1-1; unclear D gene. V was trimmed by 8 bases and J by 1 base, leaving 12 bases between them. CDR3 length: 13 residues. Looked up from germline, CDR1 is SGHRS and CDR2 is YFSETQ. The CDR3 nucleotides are TGCGCCAGGTGGCCCTCGGGGAACACTGAAGCTTTCTTT. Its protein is CARWPSGNTEAFF.

The CDR3 reads CASSWVATGGAYGYTF. CDR3 DNA: TGTGCCAGCAGCTGGGTGGCGACAGGGGGCGCCTATGGCTACACCTTC. The rearrangement joins TRBV13 to TRBJ1-2, with 10 nucleotides matching TRBD1. V lost 4 bases, J lost 4 bases, and 9 bases stayed unmatched. CDR1 and CDR2 (germline): PRHDT, FYEKMQ (reference sequence). This CDR3 has 16 residues.

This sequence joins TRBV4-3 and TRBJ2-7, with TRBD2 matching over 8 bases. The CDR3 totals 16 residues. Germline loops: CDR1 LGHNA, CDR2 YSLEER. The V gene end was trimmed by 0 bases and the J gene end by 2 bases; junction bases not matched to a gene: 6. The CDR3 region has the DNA TGCGCCAGCAGCCAAGATGGGACGGGAGGGCCCTACGAGCAGTACTTC. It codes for CASSQDGTGGPYEQYF.

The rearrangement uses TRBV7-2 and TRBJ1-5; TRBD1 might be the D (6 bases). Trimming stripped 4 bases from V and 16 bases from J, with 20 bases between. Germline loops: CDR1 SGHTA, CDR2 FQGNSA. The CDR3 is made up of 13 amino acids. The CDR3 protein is CASSSRPEGVLHF. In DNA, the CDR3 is TGTGCCAGCAGCTCAAGACCGGAGGGGGTATTACATTTT.

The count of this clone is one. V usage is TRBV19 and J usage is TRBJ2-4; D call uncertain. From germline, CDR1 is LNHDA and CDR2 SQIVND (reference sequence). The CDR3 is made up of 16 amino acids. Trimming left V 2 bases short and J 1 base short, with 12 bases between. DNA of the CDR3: TGTGCCAGTAGTATACTGGCCTTACGGGCCAAAAACATTCAGTACTTC. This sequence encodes CASSILALRAKNIQYF.

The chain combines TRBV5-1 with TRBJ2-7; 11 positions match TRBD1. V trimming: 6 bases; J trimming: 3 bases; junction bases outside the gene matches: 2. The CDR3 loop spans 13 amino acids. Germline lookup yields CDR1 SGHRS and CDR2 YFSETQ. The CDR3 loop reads CASKGTGGYEQYF. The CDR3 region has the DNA TGCGCCAGCAAAGGGACAGGGGGCTACGAGCAGTACTTC.

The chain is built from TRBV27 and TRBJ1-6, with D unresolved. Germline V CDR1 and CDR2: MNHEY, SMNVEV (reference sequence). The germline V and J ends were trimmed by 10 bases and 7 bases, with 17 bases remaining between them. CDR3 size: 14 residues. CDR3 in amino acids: CATSAGVRNSPLHF. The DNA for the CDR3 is TGTGCCACCTCGGCCGGGGTAAGGAATTCACCCCTCCACTTT.

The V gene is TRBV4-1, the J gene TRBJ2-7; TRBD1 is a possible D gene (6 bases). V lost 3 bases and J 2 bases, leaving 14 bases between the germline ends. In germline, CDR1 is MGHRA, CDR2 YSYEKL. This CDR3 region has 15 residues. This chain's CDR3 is CASSHDPGQPYEQYF. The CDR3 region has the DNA TGCGCCAGCAGCCACGACCCGGGACAACCCTACGAGCAGTACTTC.

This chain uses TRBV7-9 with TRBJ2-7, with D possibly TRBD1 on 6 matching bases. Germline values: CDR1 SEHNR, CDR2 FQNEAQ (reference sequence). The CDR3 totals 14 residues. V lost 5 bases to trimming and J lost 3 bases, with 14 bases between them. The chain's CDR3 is CASSQSTGYYEQYF. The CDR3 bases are TGTGCCAGCAGCCAATCGACAGGATACTACGAGCAGTACTTC.

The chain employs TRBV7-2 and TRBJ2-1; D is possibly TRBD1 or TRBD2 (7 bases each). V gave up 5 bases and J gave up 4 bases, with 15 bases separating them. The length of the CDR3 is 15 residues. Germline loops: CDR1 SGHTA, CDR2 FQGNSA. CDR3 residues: CASSPQGGPYNEQFF. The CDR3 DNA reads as TGTGCCAGCAGCCCCCAGGGGGGGCCATACAATGAGCAGTTCTTC.

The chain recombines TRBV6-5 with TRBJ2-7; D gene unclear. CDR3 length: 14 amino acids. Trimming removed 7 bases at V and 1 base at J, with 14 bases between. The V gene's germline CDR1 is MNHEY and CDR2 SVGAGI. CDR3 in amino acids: CASIKNKLSYEQYF. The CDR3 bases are TGTGCCAGCATTAAAAACAAGTTATCCTACGAGCAGTACTTC.

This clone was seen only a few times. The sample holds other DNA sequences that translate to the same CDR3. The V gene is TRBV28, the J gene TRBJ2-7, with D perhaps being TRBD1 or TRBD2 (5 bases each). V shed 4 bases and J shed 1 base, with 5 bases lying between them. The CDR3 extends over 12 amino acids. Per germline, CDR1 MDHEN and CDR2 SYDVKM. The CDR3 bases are TGTGCCAGCAGTTGGGGGTCCTACGAGCAGTACTTC. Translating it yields CASSWGSYEQYF.

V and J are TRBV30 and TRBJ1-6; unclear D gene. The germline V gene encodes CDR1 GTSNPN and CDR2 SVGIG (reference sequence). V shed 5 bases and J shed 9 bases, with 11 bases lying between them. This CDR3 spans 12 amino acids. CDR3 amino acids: CAWDMRASPLHF. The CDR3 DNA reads TGTGCCTGGGATATGAGGGCTTCACCCCTCCACTTT.

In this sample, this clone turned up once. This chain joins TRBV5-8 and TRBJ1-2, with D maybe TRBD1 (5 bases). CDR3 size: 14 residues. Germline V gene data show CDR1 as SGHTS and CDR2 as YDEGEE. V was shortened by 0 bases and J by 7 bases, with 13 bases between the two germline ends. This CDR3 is CASSLVTGLGGYTF. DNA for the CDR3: TGTGCCAGCAGCTTGGTTACGGGGCTAGGTGGCTACACCTTC. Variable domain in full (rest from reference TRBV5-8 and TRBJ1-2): EAGVTQSPTHLIKTRGQQATLRCSPISGHTSVYWYQQALGLGLQFLLWYDEGEERNRGNFPPRFSGRQFPNYSSELNVNALELEDSALYLCASSLVTGLGGYTFGSGTRLTVV.

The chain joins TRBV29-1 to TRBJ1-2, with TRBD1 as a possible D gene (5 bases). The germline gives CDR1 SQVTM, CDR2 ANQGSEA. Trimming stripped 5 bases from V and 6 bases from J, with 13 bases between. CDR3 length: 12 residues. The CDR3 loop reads CSVIRRDDGYTF. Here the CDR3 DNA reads TGCAGCGTTATTCGGAGGGACGATGGCTACACCTTC. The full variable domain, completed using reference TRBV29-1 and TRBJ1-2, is SAVISQKPSRDICQRGTSLTIQCQVDSQVTMMFWYRQQPGQSLTLIATANQGSEATYESGFVIDKFPISRPNLTFSTLTVSNMSPEDSSIYLCSVIRRDDGYTFGSGTRLTVV.

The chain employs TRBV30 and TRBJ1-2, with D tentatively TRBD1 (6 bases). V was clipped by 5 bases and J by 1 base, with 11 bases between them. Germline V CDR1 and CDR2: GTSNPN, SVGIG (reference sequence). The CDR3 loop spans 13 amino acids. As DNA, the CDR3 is TGTGCCTGGGGGGACATCGGTAACTATGGCTACACCTTC. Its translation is CAWGDIGNYGYTF.

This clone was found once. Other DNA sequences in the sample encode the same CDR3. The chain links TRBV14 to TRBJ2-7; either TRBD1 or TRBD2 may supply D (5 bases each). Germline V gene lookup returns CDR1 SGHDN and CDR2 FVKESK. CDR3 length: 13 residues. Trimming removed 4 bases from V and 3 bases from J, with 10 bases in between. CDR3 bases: TGTGCCAGCAGCCTTGGGACGGGCTACGAGCAGTACTTC. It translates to CASSLGTGYEQYF.

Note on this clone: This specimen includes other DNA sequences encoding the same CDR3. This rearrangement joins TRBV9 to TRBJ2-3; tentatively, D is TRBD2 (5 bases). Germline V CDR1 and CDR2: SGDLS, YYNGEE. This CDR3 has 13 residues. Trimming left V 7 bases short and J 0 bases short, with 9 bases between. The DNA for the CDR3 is TGTGCCAGCTCCGGCGGGAGCACAGATACGCAGTATTTT. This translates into CASSGGSTDTQYF.

This CDR3 reads CASSLDPEDEQFF. DNA for the CDR3: TGTGCCAGCAGCTTGGATCCGGAAGATGAGCAGTTCTTC. The V gene is TRBV5-4, the J gene TRBJ2-1; D gene uncertain. Germline V lookup: CDR1 SGHNT, CDR2 YYREEE (reference sequence). V was cut by 0 bases and J by 8 bases, with 9 bases left in between. The CDR3 is 13 residues long.

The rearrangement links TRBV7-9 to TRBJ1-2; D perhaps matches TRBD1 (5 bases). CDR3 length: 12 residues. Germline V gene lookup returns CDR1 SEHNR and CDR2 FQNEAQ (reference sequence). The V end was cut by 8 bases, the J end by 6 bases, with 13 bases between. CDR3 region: CASAERGDGYTF. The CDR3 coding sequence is TGTGCCAGCGCGGAAAGGGGCGATGGCTACACCTTC.

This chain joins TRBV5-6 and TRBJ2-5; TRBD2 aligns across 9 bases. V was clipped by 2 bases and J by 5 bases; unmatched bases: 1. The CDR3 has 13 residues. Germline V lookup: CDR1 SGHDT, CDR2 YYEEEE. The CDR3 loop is CASSLGTSETQYF. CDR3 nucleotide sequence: TGTGCCAGCAGCTTAGGGACTAGCGAGACCCAGTACTTC.

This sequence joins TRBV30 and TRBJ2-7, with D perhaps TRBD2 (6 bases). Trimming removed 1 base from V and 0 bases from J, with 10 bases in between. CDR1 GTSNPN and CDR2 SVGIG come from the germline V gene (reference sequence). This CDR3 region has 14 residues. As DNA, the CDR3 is TGTGCCTGGAGTGAGATGGGGGGCTCCTACGAGCAGTACTTC. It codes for CAWSEMGGSYEQYF.

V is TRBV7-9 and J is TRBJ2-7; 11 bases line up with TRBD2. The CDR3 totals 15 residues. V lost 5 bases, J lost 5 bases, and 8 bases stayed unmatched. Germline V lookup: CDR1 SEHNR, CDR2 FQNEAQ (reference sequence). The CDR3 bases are TGTGCCAGCAGCCCCCCCACTAGCGGGGGCCACGAGCAGTACTTC. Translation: CASSPPTSGGHEQYF.

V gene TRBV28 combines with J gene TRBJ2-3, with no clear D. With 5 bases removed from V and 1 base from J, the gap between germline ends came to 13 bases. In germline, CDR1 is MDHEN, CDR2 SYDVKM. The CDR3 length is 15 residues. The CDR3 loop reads CASSPQEGGTDTQYF. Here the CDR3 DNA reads TGTGCCAGCAGTCCTCAAGAAGGCGGCACAGATACGCAGTATTTT.